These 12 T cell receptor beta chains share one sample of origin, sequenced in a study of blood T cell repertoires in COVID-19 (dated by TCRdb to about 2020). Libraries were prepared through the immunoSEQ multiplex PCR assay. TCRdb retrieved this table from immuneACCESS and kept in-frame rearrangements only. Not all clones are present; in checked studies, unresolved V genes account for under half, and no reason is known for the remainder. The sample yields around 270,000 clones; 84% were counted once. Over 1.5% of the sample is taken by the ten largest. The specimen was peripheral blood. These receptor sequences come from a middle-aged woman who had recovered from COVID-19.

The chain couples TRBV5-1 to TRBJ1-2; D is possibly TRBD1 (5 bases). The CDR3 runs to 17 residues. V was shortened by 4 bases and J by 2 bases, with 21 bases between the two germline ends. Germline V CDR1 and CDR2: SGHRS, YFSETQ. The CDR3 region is CASSPRGGGTFNYGYTF. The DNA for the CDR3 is TGCGCCAGCAGCCCGCGCGGGGGGGGGACCTTCAACTATGGCTACACCTTC.

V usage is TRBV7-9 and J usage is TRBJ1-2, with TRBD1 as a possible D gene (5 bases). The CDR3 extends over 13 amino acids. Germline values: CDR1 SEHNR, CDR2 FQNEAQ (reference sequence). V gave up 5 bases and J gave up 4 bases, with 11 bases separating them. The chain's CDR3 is CASSPAGLYGYTF. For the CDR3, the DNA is TGTGCCAGCAGCCCTGCGGGGCTCTATGGCTACACCTTC.

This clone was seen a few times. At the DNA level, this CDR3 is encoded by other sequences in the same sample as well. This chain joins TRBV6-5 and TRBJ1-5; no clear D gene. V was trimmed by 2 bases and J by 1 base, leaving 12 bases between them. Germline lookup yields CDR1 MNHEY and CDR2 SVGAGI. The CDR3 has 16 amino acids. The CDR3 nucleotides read TGTGCCAGCAGTTACGGAGGGCTGGGGAGCAATCAGCCCCAGCATTTT. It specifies CASSYGGLGSNQPQHF.

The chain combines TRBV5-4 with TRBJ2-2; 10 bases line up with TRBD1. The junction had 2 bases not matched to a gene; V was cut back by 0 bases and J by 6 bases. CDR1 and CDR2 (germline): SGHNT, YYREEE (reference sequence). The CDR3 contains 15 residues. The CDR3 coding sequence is TGTGCCAGCAGCTTGGGACAGGGGGCTCCCGGGGAGCTGTTTTTT. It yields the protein CASSLGQGAPGELFF.

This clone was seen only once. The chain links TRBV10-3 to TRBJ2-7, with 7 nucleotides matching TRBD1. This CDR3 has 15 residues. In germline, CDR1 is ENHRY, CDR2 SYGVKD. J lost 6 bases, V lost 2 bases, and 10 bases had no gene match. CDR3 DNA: TGTGCCATCAGTGAGCGGCCAGGGGGTTCGGGCGAGCAGTACTTC. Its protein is CAISERPGGSGEQYF.

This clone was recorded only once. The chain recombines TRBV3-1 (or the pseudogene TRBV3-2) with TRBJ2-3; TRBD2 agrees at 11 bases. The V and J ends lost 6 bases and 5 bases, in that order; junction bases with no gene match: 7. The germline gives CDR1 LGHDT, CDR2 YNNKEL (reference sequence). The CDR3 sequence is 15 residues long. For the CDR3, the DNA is TGTGCCAGCAGTCTTAGCGGGGGGGGACAAGATACGCAGTATTTT. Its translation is CASSLSGGGQDTQYF.

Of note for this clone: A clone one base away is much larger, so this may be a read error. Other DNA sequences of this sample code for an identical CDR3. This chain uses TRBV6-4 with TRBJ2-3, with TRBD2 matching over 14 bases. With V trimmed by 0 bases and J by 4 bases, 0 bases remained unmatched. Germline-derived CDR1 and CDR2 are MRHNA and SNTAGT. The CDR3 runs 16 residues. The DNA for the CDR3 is TGTGCCAGCAGTGACTCGACTAGCGGGGGGGCAGATACGCAGTATTTT. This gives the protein CASSDSTSGGADTQYF.

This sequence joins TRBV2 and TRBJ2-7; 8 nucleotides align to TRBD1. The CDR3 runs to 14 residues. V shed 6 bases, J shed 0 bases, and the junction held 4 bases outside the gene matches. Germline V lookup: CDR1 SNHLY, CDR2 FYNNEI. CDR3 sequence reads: CASRRGQGSYEQYF. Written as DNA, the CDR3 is TGTGCCAGCAGAAGAGGACAGGGCTCCTACGAGCAGTACTTC. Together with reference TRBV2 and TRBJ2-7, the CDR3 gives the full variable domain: EPEVTQTPSHQVTQMGQEVILRCVPISNHLYFYWYRQILGQKVEFLVSFYNNEISEKSEIFDDQFSVERPDGSNFTLKIRSTKLEDSAMYFCASRRGQGSYEQYFGPGTRLTVT.

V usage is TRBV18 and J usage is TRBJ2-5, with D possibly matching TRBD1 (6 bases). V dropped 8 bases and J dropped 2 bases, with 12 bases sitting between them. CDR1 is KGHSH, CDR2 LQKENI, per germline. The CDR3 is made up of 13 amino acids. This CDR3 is CASTRGDQETQYF. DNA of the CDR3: TGTGCCAGCACCAGGGGAGATCAAGAGACCCAGTACTTC.

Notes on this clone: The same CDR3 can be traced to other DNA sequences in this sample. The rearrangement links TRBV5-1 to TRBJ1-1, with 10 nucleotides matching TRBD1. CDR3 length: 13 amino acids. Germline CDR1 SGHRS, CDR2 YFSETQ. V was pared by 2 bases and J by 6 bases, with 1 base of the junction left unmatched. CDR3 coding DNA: TGCGCCAGCAGCTTAGGACAGGGGGCTGAAGCTTTCTTT. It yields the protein CASSLGQGAEAFF. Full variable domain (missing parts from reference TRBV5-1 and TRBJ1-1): KAGVTQTPRYLIKTRGQQVTLSCSPISGHRSVSWYQQTPGQGLQFLFEYFSETQRNKGNFPGRFSGRQFSNSRSEMNVSTLELGDSALYLCASSLGQGAEAFFGQGTRLTVV.

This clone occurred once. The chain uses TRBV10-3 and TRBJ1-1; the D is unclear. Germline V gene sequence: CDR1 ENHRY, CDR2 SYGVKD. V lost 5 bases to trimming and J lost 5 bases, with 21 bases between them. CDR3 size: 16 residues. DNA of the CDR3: TGTGCCATCAGTCCCGGGAACGTGGGCCTGCGGACTGAAGCTTTCTTT. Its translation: CAISPGNVGLRTEAFF.

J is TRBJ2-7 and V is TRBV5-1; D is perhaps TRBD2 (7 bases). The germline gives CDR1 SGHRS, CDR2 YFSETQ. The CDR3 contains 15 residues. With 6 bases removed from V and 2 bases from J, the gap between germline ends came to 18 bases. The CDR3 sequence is CASTAGDTETYEQYF. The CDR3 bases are TGCGCCAGCACCGCGGGGGACACCGAGACCTACGAGCAGTACTTC.